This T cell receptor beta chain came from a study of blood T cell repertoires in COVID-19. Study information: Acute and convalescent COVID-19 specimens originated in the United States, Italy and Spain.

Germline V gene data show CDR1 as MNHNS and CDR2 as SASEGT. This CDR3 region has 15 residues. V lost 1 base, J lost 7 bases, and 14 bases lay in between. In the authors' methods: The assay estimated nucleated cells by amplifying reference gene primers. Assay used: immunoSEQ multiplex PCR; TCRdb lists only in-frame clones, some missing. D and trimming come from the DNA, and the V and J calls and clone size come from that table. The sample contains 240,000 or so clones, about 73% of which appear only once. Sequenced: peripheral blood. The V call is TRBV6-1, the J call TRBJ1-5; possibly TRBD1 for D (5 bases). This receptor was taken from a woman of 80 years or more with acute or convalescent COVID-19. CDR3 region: CASSEGTGSFQPQHF. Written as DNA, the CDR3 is TGTGCCAGCAGTGAAGGTACAGGTTCCTTCCAGCCCCAGCATTTT.